These 10 T cell receptor beta chains were sequenced from one sample in a study of blood T cell repertoires in COVID-19. Using immunoSEQ multiplex PCR, the repertoire was profiled, and TCRdb retains in-frame clones only, with some absent. This sample has around 100,000 clones, with 87% found just once. Sequencing was performed on peripheral blood. All receptors derive from a woman aged 45-65 years with COVID-19, enrolled during active disease.

The gene calls are TRBV2 and TRBJ2-5, with 7 bases that match TRBD2. CDR1 and CDR2 from the germline V gene are SNHLY and FYNNEI. Germline trimming cut 6 bases from V and 2 bases from J; bases unmatched to any gene: 3. The CDR3 consists of 13 residues. The CDR3 loop reads CASRGLIQETQYF. As DNA, the CDR3 is TGTGCCAGCAGGGGACTAATACAAGAGACCCAGTACTTC.

The V and J genes are TRBV6-4 and TRBJ2-1, with 7 bases fitting TRBD1. Trimming at V came to 2 bases and at J to 7 bases, leaving 8 bases not matched to a gene. CDR3 length equals 15 residues. Germline CDR1 is MRHNA and CDR2 is SNTAGT. For the CDR3, the DNA is TGTGCCAGCAGTGACACAGACAGGGTTAAGAATGAGCAGTTCTTC. It is translated as CASSDTDRVKNEQFF.

The V gene is TRBV15, the J gene TRBJ1-2; 8 bases agree with TRBD1. This CDR3 contains 11 residues. CDR1 is LNHNV and CDR2 is YYDKDF in the germline V gene (reference sequence). Germline trimming cut 10 bases from V and 7 bases from J; bases unmatched to any gene: 5. This CDR3 is CAIQGARGYTF. Here the CDR3 DNA reads TGTGCCATCCAGGGGGCTCGTGGCTACACCTTC.

This clone was counted a few times. The chain is built from TRBV10-3 and TRBJ1-5, with TRBD1 as a possible D gene (5 bases). The V end lost 0 bases, the J end lost 6 bases, and 6 bases lay between the germline ends. Germline CDR1 and CDR2: ENHRY and SYGVKD. This CDR3 has 13 residues. CDR3 loop: CAISESDIQPQHF. For the CDR3, the DNA is TGTGCCATCAGTGAGTCGGACATTCAGCCCCAGCATTTT.

This chain connects TRBV29-1 to TRBJ2-5; maybe TRBD2 (5 bases). The CDR3 has 13 amino acids. Germline lookup yields CDR1 SQVTM and CDR2 ANQGSEA. V lost 6 bases and J 4 bases, leaving 15 bases between the germline ends. CDR3 protein: CSVSTSLRETQYF. In DNA, the CDR3 is TGCAGCGTGTCTACTAGTTTAAGAGAGACCCAGTACTTC.

This chain links TRBV4-1 with TRBJ2-7; the match to TRBD2 covers 12 bases. This CDR3 is 16 amino acids long. Germline V gives CDR1 MGHRA, CDR2 YSYEKL. V shed 4 bases, J shed 0 bases, and the junction held 4 bases outside the gene matches. This CDR3 reads CASSLLAGGTSYEQYF. As DNA, the CDR3 is TGCGCCAGCAGCCTGCTAGCGGGGGGGACCTCCTACGAGCAGTACTTC.

This CDR3 is CASRWRGGAETQYF. DNA of the CDR3: TGTGCCAGCAGGTGGAGGGGGGGAGCAGAGACCCAGTACTTC. The V and J genes are TRBV28 and TRBJ2-5, with D perhaps TRBD2 (7 bases). The V gene's germline CDR1 is MDHEN and CDR2 SYDVKM. The CDR3 extends over 14 amino acids. Between the trimmed V and J ends, which lost 6 bases and 4 bases, there was a span of 15 bases. The variable domain in full, with the rest retrieved from reference TRBV28 and TRBJ2-5, is DVKVTQSSRYLVKRTGEKVFLECVQDMDHENMFWYRQDPGLGLRLIYFSYDVKMKEKGDIPEGYSVSREKKERFSLILESASTNQTSMYLCASRWRGGAETQYFGPGTRLLVL.

This rearrangement joins TRBV20-1 to TRBJ2-7; 10 nucleotides line up with TRBD2. The junction had 2 bases not matched to a gene; V was cut back by 3 bases and J by 6 bases. CDR1 and CDR2 (germline): DFQATT, SNEGSKA (reference sequence). The CDR3 length is 12 residues. Here the CDR3 DNA reads TGCAGTGCTAGTCTAGCGGGGGTCGAGCAGTACTTC. Translation gives CSASLAGVEQYF.

The chain is built from TRBV3-1 (or the pseudogene TRBV3-2) and TRBJ1-5; 9 positions agree with TRBD1. The germline gives CDR1 LGHDT, CDR2 YNNKEL (reference sequence). The CDR3 runs 18 residues. J lost 0 bases, V lost 4 bases, and 10 bases had no gene match. CDR3 region: CASSPSIWTGDSNQPQHF. The CDR3 nucleotides are TGTGCCAGCAGCCCCAGCATTTGGACAGGGGATAGCAATCAGCCCCAGCATTTT.

The J gene is TRBJ1-2, the V gene TRBV30; no clear D. The CDR3 covers 11 residues. Trimming shortened V by 1 base and J by 8 bases, and 8 bases separated the two germline ends. Germline V gene data show CDR1 as GTSNPN and CDR2 as SVGIG (reference sequence). CDR3 nucleotide sequence: TGTGCCTGGAGTGCCCGGTTGGGCTACACCTTC. Its protein product is CAWSARLGYTF. Using reference TRBV30 and TRBJ1-2 for the parts outside the CDR3, the full variable domain is SQTIHQWPATLVQPVGSPLSLECTVEGTSNPNLYWYRQAAGRGLQLLFYSVGIGQISSEVPQNLSASRPQDRQFILSSKKLLLSDSGFYLCAWSARLGYTFGSGTRLTVV.